Each of the 24 T cell receptor beta chains below was sequenced from the same sample in a study of preoperative IRX-2 immunotherapy in early breast cancer. Treatment denoted: preoperative locoregional IRX-2 cytokine immunotherapy. Sequenced by immunoSEQ multiplex PCR; TCRdb stores in-frame clones only, minus some. The sample has around 95,000 clones; 86% are singletons. Sequences were derived from tumor tissue, sampled after IRX-2 immunotherapy. These receptors originate from a human donor with breast cancer.

The V call is TRBV5-1, the J call TRBJ1-4, with D possibly TRBD1 on 5 matching bases. The CDR3 is 15 amino acids. Germline CDR1 and CDR2: SGHRS and YFSETQ. V was trimmed by 4 bases and J by 4 bases, leaving 14 bases between them. In nucleotides, the CDR3 is TGCGCCAGCAGCCTGGACGCGGGGGATAATGAAAAACTGTTTTTT. Protein sequence: CASSLDAGDNEKLFF.

This chain connects TRBV6-8 to TRBJ2-1; D might be TRBD2 (6 bases). V was trimmed by 7 bases and J by 3 bases, leaving 19 bases between them. From germline, CDR1 is MNHGY and CDR2 SAAAGT. This CDR3 contains 16 residues. The DNA for the CDR3 is TGTGCCAGCACTACCCGGACGGCTAGCGACTACAATGAGCAGTTCTTC. This sequence encodes CASTTRTASDYNEQFF.

The gene calls are TRBV7-4 and TRBJ1-1; D gene unclear. The CDR3 covers 14 residues. Trimming left V 2 bases short and J 0 bases short, with 7 bases between. Germline V CDR1 and CDR2: SGHVT, SQSDAQ. The CDR3 region has the DNA TGTGCCAGCAGCTTAATGACGGTGAACACTGAAGCTTTCTTT. This encodes CASSLMTVNTEAFF. The full variable domain, rest sourced from reference TRBV7-4 and TRBJ1-1, is GAGVSQSPRYKVAKRGRDVALRCDSISGHVTLYWYRQTLGQGSEVLTYSQSDAQRDKSGRPSGRFSAERPERSVSTLKIQRTEQGDSAVYLCASSLMTVNTEAFFGQGTRLTVV.

A single count supports this clone. The chain couples TRBV7-1 to TRBJ2-1; D could derive from TRBD1 or TRBD2 (5 bases each). TRBV7-1 carries the ORF label, with uncertain function. Trimming stripped 5 bases from V and 0 bases from J, with 17 bases between. The CDR3 has 17 residues. The CDR3 reads CASSIRGATSSYNEQFF. The CDR3, as DNA: TGTGCCAGCAGCATACGGGGCGCCACCAGCTCCTACAATGAGCAGTTCTTC.

The rearrangement joins TRBV5-1 to TRBJ2-2, with TRBD1 matching over 9 bases. Trimming cost V 0 bases and J 4 bases; bases outside gene matches: 7. The CDR3 has 17 amino acids. The V gene's germline CDR1 is SGHRS and CDR2 YFSETQ. CDR3 region: CASSLGLDRGRTGELFF. In DNA form, the CDR3 reads TGCGCCAGCAGCTTGGGACTGGACAGGGGTCGCACCGGGGAGCTGTTTTTT. The full variable domain, rest sourced from reference TRBV5-1 and TRBJ2-2, is KAGVTQTPRYLIKTRGQQVTLSCSPISGHRSVSWYQQTPGQGLQFLFEYFSETQRNKGNFPGRFSGRQFSNSRSEMNVSTLELGDSALYLCASSLGLDRGRTGELFFGEGSRLTVL.

The chain is built from TRBV28 and TRBJ2-7, with 7 bases matching TRBD1. Germline lookup yields CDR1 MDHEN and CDR2 SYDVKM. J was trimmed by 2 bases and V by 8 bases; bases with no gene match: 9. The CDR3 covers 14 residues. The chain's CDR3 is CASLDPGQTYEQYF. CDR3 bases: TGTGCCAGCCTCGACCCGGGACAGACCTACGAGCAGTACTTC.

The V gene is TRBV11-3, the J gene TRBJ2-6, with TRBD2 as a possible D gene (6 bases). The CDR3 length is 16 residues. The V gene lost 5 bases and the J gene lost 0 bases, with 11 bases spanning the gap. Germline V lookup: CDR1 SGHNT, CDR2 YENEEA. The CDR3 spells CASSPAGGSGANVLTF. DNA for the CDR3: TGTGCCAGCAGCCCTGCCGGGGGCTCTGGGGCCAACGTCCTGACTTTC.

In this sample, this clone turned up once. The CDR3 protein is CASSLTVHRPYEQYF. CDR3 coding DNA: TGTGCCAGCAGCTTAACGGTTCACAGGCCCTACGAGCAGTACTTC. The chain recombines TRBV7-7 with TRBJ2-7, with TRBD1 as a possible D gene (5 bases). V dropped 2 bases and J dropped 2 bases, with 13 bases sitting between them. The CDR3 contains 15 residues. CDR1 SSHAT and CDR2 FNYEAQ come from the germline V gene (reference sequence). Full variable domain (missing parts from reference TRBV7-7 and TRBJ2-7): GAGVSQSPRYKVTKRGQDVTLRCDPISSHATLYWYQQALGQGPEFLTYFNYEAQPDKSGLPSDRFSAERPEGSISTLTIQRTEQRDSAMYRCASSLTVHRPYEQYFGPGTRLTVT.

The chain uses TRBV19 and TRBJ2-7; no reliable D call. The CDR3 runs 13 residues. Trimming pared 5 bases from V and 2 bases from J, leaving 10 bases between. Germline loops: CDR1 LNHDA, CDR2 SQIVND (reference sequence). CDR3 sequence (DNA): TGTGCCAGTAGTCCGGGCATGGCCTACGAGCAGTACTTC. This gives the protein CASSPGMAYEQYF. Full variable domain (outside the CDR3, taken from reference TRBV19 and TRBJ2-7): DGGITQSPKYLFRKEGQNVTLSCEQNLNHDAMYWYRQDPGQGLRLIYYSQIVNDFQKGDIAEGYSVSREKKESFPLTVTSAQKNPTAFYLCASSPGMAYEQYFGPGTRLTVT.

V gene TRBV6-8 combines with J gene TRBJ2-1; 9 bases are shared with TRBD1. CDR3 size: 17 residues. The V segment lost 7 bases and the J segment 4 bases; nucleotides outside the gene matches: 14. Germline V CDR1 and CDR2: MNHGY, SAAAGT. In DNA form, the CDR3 reads TGTGCCAGCACCAAAAGGGCGGGACAGGGACGTTACAATGAGCAGTTCTTC. Its protein is CASTKRAGQGRYNEQFF.

This chain connects TRBV28 to TRBJ1-4, with no clear D. CDR1 MDHEN and CDR2 SYDVKM come from the germline V gene. With 6 bases removed from V and 3 bases from J, the gap between germline ends came to 17 bases. The CDR3 covers 16 residues. The CDR3 DNA reads as TGTGCCAGCAGCCCAGTCCGCGCGGGAGCTAATGAAAAACTGTTTTTT. Protein sequence: CASSPVRAGANEKLFF.

Note on this clone: One end of the junction does not line up with germline, which may come from a read error. An ambiguous or unread base is present, and the residue it codes for is denoted X. The chain carries TRBV12-5 and TRBJ1-3, with TRBD1 identical over 7 bases. Germline assignment: CDR1 LGHNT and CDR2 FRNRAP. This CDR3 has 15 amino acids. This chain's CDR3 is CXSGLGQPSGNTIYF. Here the CDR3 DNA reads TGTGYTAGTGGATTGGGACAGCCCTCTGGAAACACCATATATTTT.

This clone has more than one count but fewer than ten. This chain uses TRBV1 with TRBJ2-5; the D call of TRBD1 is as the table states it, not checked on the DNA. TRBV1 is assigned pseudogene status. The CDR3 runs to 15 residues. The CDR3 DNA sequence: TGCGCCAGCAGCCAGCCGGGACAGAAAGAAGAGACCCAGTACTTC. Translating gives CASSQPGQKEETQYF.

The chain uses TRBV11-3 and TRBJ1-5; D is unclear. This CDR3 spans 14 amino acids. The V gene's germline CDR1 is SGHNT and CDR2 YENEEA. The germline V and J ends were trimmed by 5 bases and 0 bases, with 8 bases remaining between them. CDR3 in DNA: TGTGCCAGCAGCCCCGAGGATAGCAATCAGCCCCAGCATTTT. It codes for CASSPEDSNQPQHF.

The rearrangement uses TRBV29-1 and TRBJ1-1; D unresolved. Germline-derived CDR1 and CDR2 are SQVTM and ANQGSEA. V was clipped by 2 bases and J by 0 bases, with 4 bases between them. The length of the CDR3 is 12 residues. The CDR3, as DNA: TGCAGCGTTGAACAAATGAACACTGAAGCTTTCTTT. This translates into CSVEQMNTEAFF.

The sample holds a few counts of this clone. The chain is built from TRBV6-8 and TRBJ1-2; 7 bases line up with TRBD1. V shed 6 bases and J 6 bases; nucleotides not matched to a gene: 7. Germline V gene data show CDR1 as MNHGY and CDR2 as SAAAGT. This CDR3 contains 13 residues. DNA of the CDR3: TGTGCCAGCAGCCGGAACAGGGGAGATGGCTACACCTTC. This encodes CASSRNRGDGYTF.

The chain has TRBV28 and TRBJ2-1; tentative D call: TRBD2 (6 bases). Germline assignment: CDR1 MDHEN and CDR2 SYDVKM. The V and J ends lost 2 bases and 8 bases respectively, with 13 bases between them. The CDR3 has 14 residues. CDR3 sequence reads: CASSLGGTPHEQFF. The DNA for the CDR3 is TGTGCCAGCAGTTTAGGGGGGACCCCCCATGAGCAGTTCTTC.

The chain links TRBV1 to TRBJ2-7; whether TRBD2, the table's D call, matches the DNA was not checked. TRBV1 is a recognized pseudogene. This CDR3 has 16 amino acids. CDR3: CASSQSKRGLSYEQYF. The CDR3 region has the DNA TGCGCCAGCAGCCAATCAAAGCGGGGCCTTTCCTACGAGCAGTACTTC.

CDR3 sequence reads: CASSLDQGALGGNTIYF. The CDR3 nucleotides are TGCGCCAGCAGCCTGGACCAGGGGGCGCTCGGAGGAAACACCATATATTTT. V and J are TRBV5-1 and TRBJ1-3; 8 positions match TRBD1. V was pared by 4 bases and J by 4 bases, with 13 bases of the junction left unmatched. CDR3 size: 17 residues. Germline V gene sequence: CDR1 SGHRS, CDR2 YFSETQ.

This CDR3 is CSVDEDRGMTSNEQFF. The CDR3 DNA reads TGCAGCGTTGATGAGGACAGGGGAATGACTTCCAATGAGCAGTTCTTC. The chain joins TRBV29-1 to TRBJ2-1; 9 bases are shared with TRBD1. This CDR3 has 16 residues. Germline V gives CDR1 SQVTM, CDR2 ANQGSEA. Trimming took 3 bases from V and 6 from J; bases not matched to a gene: 12.

The chain is built from TRBV14 and TRBJ1-1; D is unclear. This CDR3 spans 16 amino acids. Germline V gene lookup returns CDR1 SGHDN and CDR2 FVKESK. With 1 base removed from V and 2 bases from J, the gap between germline ends came to 14 bases. DNA for the CDR3: TGTGCCAGCAGCCAAGTAATCGAAATTCTAAACACTGAAGCTTTCTTT. This gives the protein CASSQVIEILNTEAFF.

The chain carries TRBV5-1 and TRBJ1-3, with D possibly matching TRBD1 (6 bases). The V gene's germline CDR1 is SGHRS and CDR2 YFSETQ. V lost 0 bases and J 4 bases, leaving 14 bases between the germline ends. This CDR3 is built from 16 residues. The CDR3 loop is CASSLADRTLGNTIYF. The CDR3, as DNA: TGCGCCAGCAGCTTGGCAGACAGGACCTTGGGAAACACCATATATTTT. The full variable domain, its missing parts supplied by reference TRBV5-1 and TRBJ1-3, is KAGVTQTPRYLIKTRGQQVTLSCSPISGHRSVSWYQQTPGQGLQFLFEYFSETQRNKGNFPGRFSGRQFSNSRSEMNVSTLELGDSALYLCASSLADRTLGNTIYFGEGSWLTVV.

V usage is TRBV28 and J usage is TRBJ1-1; D is undetermined. The CDR3 has 13 residues. With 6 bases removed from V and 10 bases from J, the gap between germline ends came to 18 bases. Germline CDR1 and CDR2: MDHEN and SYDVKM. CDR3 nucleotides: TGTGCCAGCAGCCGAATTGGGGTGTCGAGAGCTTTCTTT. It is translated as CASSRIGVSRAFF.

The chain employs TRBV15 and TRBJ2-1; 12 nucleotides match TRBD2. Trimming cost V 1 base and J 2 bases; bases outside gene matches: 0. The CDR3 has 16 amino acids. Germline CDR1 is LNHNV and CDR2 is YYDKDF (reference sequence). The CDR3 region is CATSRGTSGTYNEQFF. The DNA of the CDR3 is TGTGCCACCAGCAGAGGGACTAGCGGGACCTACAATGAGCAGTTCTTC. The complete variable domain, with remaining parts taken from reference TRBV15 and TRBJ2-1, reads DAMVIQNPRYQVTQFGKPVTLSCSQTLNHNVMYWYQQKSSQAPKLLFHYYDKDFNNEADTPDNFQSRRPNTSFCFLDIRSPGLGDTAMYLCATSRGTSGTYNEQFFGPGTRLTVL.